The clone carrying this T cell receptor (beta chain) was seen only once. This sample was included in a study of blood T cell repertoires in COVID-19. Overall study context: Donors in the United States, Italy and Spain gave samples during acute or convalescent COVID-19. T cells, B-cell-depleted T cells, or PBMCs provided the cDNA or gDNA that served as material.

In the original analysis: The authors estimated nucleated cell counts from reference gene primer amplification. Profiling relied on immunoSEQ multiplex PCR, and the TCRdb table lists in-frame clones only, not all of them. V, J and clone size derive from that table, while D and trimming were established from the DNA sequence. The table lists 85,000 to 100,000 clones, around three quarters of them singletons. The CDR3 is 21 amino acids. Germline CDR1 SGHTA, CDR2 FQGTGA. With V trimmed by 5 bases and J by 2 bases, 16 bases remained unmatched. The chain carries TRBV7-3 and TRBJ2-2; 14 nucleotides line up with TRBD2. Sequenced input: peripheral blood. This clonotype originated in a middle-aged man who had recovered from COVID-19. CDR3 DNA: TGTGCCAGCAGCCTGACCTTCTTCGGGACTAGCGGGGGCGCCAACACCGGGGAGCTGTTTTTT. It codes for CASSLTFFGTSGGANTGELFF.